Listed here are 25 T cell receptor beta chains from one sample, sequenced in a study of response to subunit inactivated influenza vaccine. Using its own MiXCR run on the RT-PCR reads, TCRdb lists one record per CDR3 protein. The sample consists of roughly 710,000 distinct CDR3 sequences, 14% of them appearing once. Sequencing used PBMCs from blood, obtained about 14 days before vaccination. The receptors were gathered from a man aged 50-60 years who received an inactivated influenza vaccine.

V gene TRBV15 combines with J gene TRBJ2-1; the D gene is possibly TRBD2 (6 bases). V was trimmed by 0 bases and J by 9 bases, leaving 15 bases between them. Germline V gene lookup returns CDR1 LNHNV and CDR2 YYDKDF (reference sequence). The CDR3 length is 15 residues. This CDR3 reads CATSRDRPTGGEQFF. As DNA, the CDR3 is TGTGCCACCAGCAGAGATCGACCGACCGGGGGTGAGCAGTTCTTC.

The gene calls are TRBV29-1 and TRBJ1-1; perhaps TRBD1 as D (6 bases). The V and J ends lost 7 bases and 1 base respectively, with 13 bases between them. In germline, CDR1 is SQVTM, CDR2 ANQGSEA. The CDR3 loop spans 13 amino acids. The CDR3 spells CSAGAGPNTEAFF. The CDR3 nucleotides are TGCAGCGCGGGGGCAGGGCCGAACACTGAAGCTTTCTTT.

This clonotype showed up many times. The CDR3 coding sequence is TGTGCCAGCATCAAGGGGTCTTTGATAGGAGAGACCCAGTACTTC. This translates into CASIKGSLIGETQYF. The rearrangement links TRBV7-9 to TRBJ2-5, with TRBD1 as a possible D gene (5 bases). This CDR3 spans 15 amino acids. V was cut by 7 bases and J by 4 bases, with 19 bases left in between. Germline V gene sequence: CDR1 SEHNR, CDR2 FQNEAQ (reference sequence).

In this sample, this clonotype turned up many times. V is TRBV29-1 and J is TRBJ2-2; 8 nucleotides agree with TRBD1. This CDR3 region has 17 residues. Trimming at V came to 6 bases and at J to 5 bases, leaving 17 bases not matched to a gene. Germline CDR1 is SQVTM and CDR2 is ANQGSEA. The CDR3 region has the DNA TGCAGCGTCTATCTTCAGGGGGCGTATGATTGGACCGGGGAGCTGTTTTTT. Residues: CSVYLQGAYDWTGELFF.

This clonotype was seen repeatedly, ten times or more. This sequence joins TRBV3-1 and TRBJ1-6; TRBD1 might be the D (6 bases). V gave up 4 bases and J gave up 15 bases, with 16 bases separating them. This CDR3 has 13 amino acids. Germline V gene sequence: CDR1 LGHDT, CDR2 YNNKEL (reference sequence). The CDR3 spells CASSPGASHLLHF. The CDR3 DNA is TGTGCCAGCAGCCCGGGGGCGAGTCATCTCCTCCACTTT.

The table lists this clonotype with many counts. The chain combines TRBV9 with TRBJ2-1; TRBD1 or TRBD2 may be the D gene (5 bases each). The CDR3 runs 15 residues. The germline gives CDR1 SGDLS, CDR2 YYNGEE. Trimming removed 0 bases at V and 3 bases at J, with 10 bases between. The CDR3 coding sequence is TGTGCCAGCAGCGTAGTTCCAGGGAGCTACAATGAGCAGTTCTTC. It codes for CASSVVPGSYNEQFF.

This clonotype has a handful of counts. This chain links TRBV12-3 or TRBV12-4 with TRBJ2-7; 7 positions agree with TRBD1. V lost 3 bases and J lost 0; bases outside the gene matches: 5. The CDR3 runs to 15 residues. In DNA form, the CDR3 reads TGTGCCAGCAGTTTTGGGGACAGCAGCTCCTACGAGCAGTACTTC. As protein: CASSFGDSSSYEQYF.

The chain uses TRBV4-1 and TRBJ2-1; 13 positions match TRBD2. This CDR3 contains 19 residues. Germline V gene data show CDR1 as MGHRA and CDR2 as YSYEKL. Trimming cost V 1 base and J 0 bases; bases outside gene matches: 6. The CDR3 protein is CASSQVPGLAGTSYNEQFF. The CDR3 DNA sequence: TGCGCCAGCAGCCAAGTCCCGGGACTAGCGGGAACCTCCTACAATGAGCAGTTCTTC.

The CDR3: CASSQPRDRVSYTF. CDR3 DNA sequence: TGTGCCAGCAGCCAACCGCGGGACAGGGTGAGCTACACCTTC. This chain links TRBV28 with TRBJ1-2; the match to TRBD1 covers 9 bases. Per the germline V gene, CDR1 is MDHEN and CDR2 is SYDVKM. The CDR3 runs to 14 residues. The junction had 11 bases not matched to a gene; V was cut back by 6 bases and J by 9 bases.

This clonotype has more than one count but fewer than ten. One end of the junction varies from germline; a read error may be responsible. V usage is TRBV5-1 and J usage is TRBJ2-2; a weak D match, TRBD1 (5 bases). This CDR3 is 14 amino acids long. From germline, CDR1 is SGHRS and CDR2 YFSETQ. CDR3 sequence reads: CASSLDTNTGELFF. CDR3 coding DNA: TGCGCCAGCAGTTTGGACACCAACACCGGGGAGCTGTTTTTT.

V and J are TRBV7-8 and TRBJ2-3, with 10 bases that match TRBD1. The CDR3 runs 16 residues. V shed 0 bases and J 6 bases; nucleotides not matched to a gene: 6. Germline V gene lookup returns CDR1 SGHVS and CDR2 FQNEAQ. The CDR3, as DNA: TGTGCCAGCAGCTTAGCTGGGACAGGGGTTCGGGATACGCAGTATTTT. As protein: CASSLAGTGVRDTQYF.

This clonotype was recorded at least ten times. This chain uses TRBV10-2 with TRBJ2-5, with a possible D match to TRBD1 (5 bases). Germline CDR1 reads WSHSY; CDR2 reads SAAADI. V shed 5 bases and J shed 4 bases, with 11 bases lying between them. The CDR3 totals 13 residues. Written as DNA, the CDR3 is TGCGCCAGCAGTTCCCAGGGAAGAGAGACCCAGTACTTC. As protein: CASSSQGRETQYF.

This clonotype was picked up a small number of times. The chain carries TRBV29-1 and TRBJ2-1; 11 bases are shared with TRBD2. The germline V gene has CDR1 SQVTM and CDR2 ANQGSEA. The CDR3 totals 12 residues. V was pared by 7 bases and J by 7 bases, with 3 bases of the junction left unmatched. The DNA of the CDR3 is TGCAGCGCCGGGACTAGCGGAAATGAGCAGTTCTTC. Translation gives CSAGTSGNEQFF.

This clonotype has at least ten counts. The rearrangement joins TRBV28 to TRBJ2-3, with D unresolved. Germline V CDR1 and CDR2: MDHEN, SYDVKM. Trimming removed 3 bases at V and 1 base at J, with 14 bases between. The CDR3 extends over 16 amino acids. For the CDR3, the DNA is TGTGCCAGCAGTTTCGTAAGTTGGCGTGGCACAGATACGCAGTATTTT. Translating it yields CASSFVSWRGTDTQYF.

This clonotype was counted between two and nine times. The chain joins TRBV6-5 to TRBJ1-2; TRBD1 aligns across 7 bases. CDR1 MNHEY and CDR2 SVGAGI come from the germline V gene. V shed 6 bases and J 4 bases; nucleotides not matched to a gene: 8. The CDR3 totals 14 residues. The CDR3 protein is CASSYTRDSYGYTF. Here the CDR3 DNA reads TGTGCCAGCAGCTACACCCGGGACAGCTATGGCTACACCTTC.

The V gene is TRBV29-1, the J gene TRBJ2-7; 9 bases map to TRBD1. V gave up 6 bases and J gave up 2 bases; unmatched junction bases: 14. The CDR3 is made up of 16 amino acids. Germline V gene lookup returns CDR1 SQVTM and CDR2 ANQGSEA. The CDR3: CSVLGGDRARPYEQYF. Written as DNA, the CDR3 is TGCAGCGTCCTCGGCGGGGACAGGGCCAGACCCTACGAGCAGTACTTC.

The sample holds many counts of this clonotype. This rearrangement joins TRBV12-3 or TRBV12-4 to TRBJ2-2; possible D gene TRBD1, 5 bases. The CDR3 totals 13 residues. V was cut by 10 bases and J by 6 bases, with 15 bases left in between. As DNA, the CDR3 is TGTGCCACCTCGACGTGGGGCCCCGGGGAGCTGTTTTTT. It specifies CATSTWGPGELFF.

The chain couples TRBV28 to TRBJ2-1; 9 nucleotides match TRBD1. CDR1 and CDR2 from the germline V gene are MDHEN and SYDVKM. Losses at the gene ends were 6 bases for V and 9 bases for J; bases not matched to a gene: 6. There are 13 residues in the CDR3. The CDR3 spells CASSPTGGSEQFF. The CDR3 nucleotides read TGTGCCAGCAGCCCCACAGGGGGCTCTGAGCAGTTCTTC. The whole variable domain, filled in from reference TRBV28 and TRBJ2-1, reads DVKVTQSSRYLVKRTGEKVFLECVQDMDHENMFWYRQDPGLGLRLIYFSYDVKMKEKGDIPEGYSVSREKKERFSLILESASTNQTSMYLCASSPTGGSEQFFGPGTRLTVL.

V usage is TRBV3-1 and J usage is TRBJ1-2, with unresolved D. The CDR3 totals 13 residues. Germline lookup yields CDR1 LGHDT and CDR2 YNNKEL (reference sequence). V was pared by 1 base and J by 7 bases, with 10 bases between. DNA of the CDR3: TGTGCCAGCAGCCAAGGGCACGTCCCTGGCTACACCTTC. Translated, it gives CASSQGHVPGYTF.

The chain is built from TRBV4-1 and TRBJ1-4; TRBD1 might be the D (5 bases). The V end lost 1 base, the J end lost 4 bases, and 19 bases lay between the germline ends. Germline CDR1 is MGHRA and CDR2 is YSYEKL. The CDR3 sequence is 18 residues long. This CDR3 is CASSQGGVGLQSNEKLFF. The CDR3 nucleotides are TGCGCCAGCAGCCAAGGGGGGGTGGGGCTGCAAAGTAATGAAAAACTGTTTTTT.

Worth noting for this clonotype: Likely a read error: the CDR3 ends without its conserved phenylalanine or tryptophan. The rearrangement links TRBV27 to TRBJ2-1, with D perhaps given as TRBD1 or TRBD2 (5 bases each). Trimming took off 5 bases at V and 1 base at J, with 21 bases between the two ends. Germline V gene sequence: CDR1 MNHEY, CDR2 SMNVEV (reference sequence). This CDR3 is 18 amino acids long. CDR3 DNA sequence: TGTGCCAGCAGTCCGGGACCGGGGATTAGCTGGTCCTACAATGAGCAGTTCCTC. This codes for CASSPGPGISWSYNEQFL.

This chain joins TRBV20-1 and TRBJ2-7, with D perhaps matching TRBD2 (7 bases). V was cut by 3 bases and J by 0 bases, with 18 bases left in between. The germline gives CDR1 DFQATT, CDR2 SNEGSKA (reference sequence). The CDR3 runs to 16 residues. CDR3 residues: CSASRGGPVPSYEQYF. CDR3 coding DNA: TGCAGTGCTAGTAGGGGGGGGCCTGTTCCCTCCTACGAGCAGTACTTC.

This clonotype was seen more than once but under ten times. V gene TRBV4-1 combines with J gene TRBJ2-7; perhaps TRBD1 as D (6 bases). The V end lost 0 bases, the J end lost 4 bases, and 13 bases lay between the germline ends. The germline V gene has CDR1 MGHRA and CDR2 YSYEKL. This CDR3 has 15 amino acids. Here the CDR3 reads CASSQETRGIYEQYF. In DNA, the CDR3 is TGCGCCAGCAGCCAAGAAACTAGGGGGATATACGAGCAGTACTTC.

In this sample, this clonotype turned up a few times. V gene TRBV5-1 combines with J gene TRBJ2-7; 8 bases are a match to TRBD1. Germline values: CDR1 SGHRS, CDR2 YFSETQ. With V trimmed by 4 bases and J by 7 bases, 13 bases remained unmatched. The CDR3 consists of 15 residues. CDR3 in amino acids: CASSQRQGTIAEQYF. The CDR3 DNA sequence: TGCGCCAGCAGCCAAAGACAGGGGACAATCGCGGAGCAGTACTTC.

The DNA for the CDR3 is TGTGCCAGCAGTTACCCCCAGGGACTAGCGGGGGTCCTGAACACCGGGGAGCTGTTTTTT. Translation: CASSYPQGLAGVLNTGELFF. This chain uses TRBV6-2 or TRBV6-3 with TRBJ2-2; 14 nucleotides align to TRBD2. CDR3 size: 20 residues. Germline V gene sequence: CDR1 MNHEY, CDR2 SVGEGT. The trim removed 2 bases at V and 1 base at J, leaving 9 bases unmatched.